This T cell receptor (beta chain) was obtained from a study of shared clonotypes between healthy human individuals. Whole-study findings and limits: Between a few donors, naive CD4 clonotypes were shared at a level of about 5%.

To note about this clone: Its antigen remains unknown.

Profiled with immunoSEQ multiplex PCR; TCRdb holds only in-frame clones, not every one. This sample has about 2.1 million clones, with roughly 93% found just once. CD45RO-negative, CCR7-selected cells formed the naive CD8 fraction, which excluded terminally differentiated effector memory CD45RA+ cells. The TCR was taken from a man aged 18 to 30 in good health. Some clones in this sample may be carry-over from other donors' samples. Sequencing was performed on naive CD8+ T cells from PBMCs.

The CDR3 loop reads CSVASYYTF. Here the CDR3 DNA reads TGCAGCGTTGCAAGTTACTACACCTTC. This chain joins TRBV29-1 and TRBJ1-2; D is uncertain. Trimming shortened V by 4 bases and J by 10 bases, and 7 bases separated the two germline ends. Germline CDR1 SQVTM, CDR2 ANQGSEA. This CDR3 has 9 amino acids. Filled out from reference TRBV29-1 and TRBJ1-2, the complete variable domain reads SAVISQKPSRDICQRGTSLTIQCQVDSQVTMMFWYRQQPGQSLTLIATANQGSEATYESGFVIDKFPISRPNLTFSTLTVSNMSPEDSSIYLCSVASYYTFGSGTRLTVV.